This T cell receptor (beta chain) was recovered during a study of cytomegalovirus exposure and HLA in healthy donors. It was with 60 Vbeta and 13 Jbeta primers that the PCR ran. Some clones are missing from TCRdb's copy, which holds only in-frame ones; the method was immunoSEQ multiplex PCR. The sample holds about 130,000 clones; around 85% are singletons and the top ten take more than 1.5%. Details on this clone: At one boundary the junction diverges from the germline segment, which might be a read error.

This CDR3 has 14 residues. Germline values: CDR1 GTSNPN, CDR2 SVGIG (reference sequence). Sequencing was done on a sample of PBMCs. The receptor was derived from a boy aged 5-17 years in good health and CMV-seronegative. The genes are TRBV30 and TRBJ1-2; 10 positions match TRBD1. For the CDR3, the DNA is TGTGCCTGGGACGGCCGGGACAGGGGAGGAGGCTACCCCTTC. Its protein is CAWDGRDRGGGYPF.